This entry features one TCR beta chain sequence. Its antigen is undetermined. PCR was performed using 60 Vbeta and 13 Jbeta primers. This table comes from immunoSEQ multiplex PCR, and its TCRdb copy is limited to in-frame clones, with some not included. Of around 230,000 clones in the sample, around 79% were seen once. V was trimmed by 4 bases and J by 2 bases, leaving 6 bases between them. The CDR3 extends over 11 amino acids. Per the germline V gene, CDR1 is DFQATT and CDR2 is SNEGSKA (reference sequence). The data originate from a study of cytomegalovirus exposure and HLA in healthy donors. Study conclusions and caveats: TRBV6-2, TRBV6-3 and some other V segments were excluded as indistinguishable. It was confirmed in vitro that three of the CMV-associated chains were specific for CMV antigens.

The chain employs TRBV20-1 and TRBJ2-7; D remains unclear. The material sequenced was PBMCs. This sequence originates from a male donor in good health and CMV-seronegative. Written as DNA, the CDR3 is TGCAGTGCTAAACAGACCTACGAGCAGTACTTC. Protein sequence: CSAKQTYEQYF.